This entry concerns a single T cell receptor (beta chain). Repertoires were generated with immunoSEQ multiplex PCR, while TCRdb's copy carries only in-frame clones and drops some. The sample records some 16,000 clones, 65% to 90% being singletons. These data originate in a study of T cell changes during pregnancy in multiple sclerosis. The clonotype originates from a female donor in good health, enrolled as a control in a pregnancy study. The sample in question was CD8+ T cells from peripheral blood mononuclear cells, obtained after pregnancy.

The CDR3 is CASSLTSGYNEQFF. The DNA of the CDR3 is TGTGCCAGCAGCTTGACTAGCGGTTACAATGAGCAGTTCTTC. J is TRBJ2-1 and V is TRBV7-8, with TRBD2 matching 9 bases. The germline gives CDR1 SGHVS, CDR2 FQNEAQ. The CDR3 loop spans 14 amino acids. V lost 3 bases to trimming and J lost 4 bases; unmatched junction nucleotides: 1. Combining the CDR3 with reference TRBV7-8 and TRBJ2-1 gives the whole variable domain GAGVSQSPRYKVAKRGQDVALRCDPISGHVSLFWYQQALGQGPEFLTYFQNEAQLDKSGLPSDRFFAERPEGSVSTLKIQRTQQEDSAVYLCASSLTSGYNEQFFGPGTRLTVL.